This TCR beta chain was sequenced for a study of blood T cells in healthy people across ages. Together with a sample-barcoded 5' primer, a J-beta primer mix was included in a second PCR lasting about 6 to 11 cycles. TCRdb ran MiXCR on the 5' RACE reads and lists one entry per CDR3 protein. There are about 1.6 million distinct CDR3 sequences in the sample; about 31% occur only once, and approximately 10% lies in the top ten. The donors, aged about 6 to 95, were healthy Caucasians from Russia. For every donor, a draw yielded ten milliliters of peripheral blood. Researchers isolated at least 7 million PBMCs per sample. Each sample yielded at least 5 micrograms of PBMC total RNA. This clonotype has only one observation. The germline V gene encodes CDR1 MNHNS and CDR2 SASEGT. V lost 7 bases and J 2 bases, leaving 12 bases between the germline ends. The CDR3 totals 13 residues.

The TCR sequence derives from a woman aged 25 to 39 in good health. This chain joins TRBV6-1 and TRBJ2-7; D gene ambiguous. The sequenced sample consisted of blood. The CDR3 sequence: CASTFSRPYEQYF. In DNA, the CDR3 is TGTGCCAGCACGTTCTCCAGGCCCTACGAGCAGTACTTC.